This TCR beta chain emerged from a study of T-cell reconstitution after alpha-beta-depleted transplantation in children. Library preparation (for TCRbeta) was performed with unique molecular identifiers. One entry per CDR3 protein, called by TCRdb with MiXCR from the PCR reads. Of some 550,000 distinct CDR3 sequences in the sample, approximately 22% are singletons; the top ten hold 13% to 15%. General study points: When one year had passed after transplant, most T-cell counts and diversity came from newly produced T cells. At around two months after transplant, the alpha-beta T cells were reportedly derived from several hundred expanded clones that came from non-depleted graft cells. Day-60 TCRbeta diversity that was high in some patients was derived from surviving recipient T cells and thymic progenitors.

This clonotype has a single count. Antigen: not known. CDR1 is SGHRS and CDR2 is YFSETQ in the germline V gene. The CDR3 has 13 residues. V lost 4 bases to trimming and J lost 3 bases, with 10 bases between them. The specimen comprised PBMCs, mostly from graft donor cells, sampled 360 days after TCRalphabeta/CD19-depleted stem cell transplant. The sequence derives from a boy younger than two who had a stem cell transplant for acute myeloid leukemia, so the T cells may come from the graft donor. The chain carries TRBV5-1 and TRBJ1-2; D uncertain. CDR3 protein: CASSQILDYGYTF. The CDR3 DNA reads TGCGCCAGCAGCCAGATTCTCGACTATGGCTACACCTTC. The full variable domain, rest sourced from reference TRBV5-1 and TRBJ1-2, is KAGVTQTPRYLIKTRGQQVTLSCSPISGHRSVSWYQQTPGQGLQFLFEYFSETQRNKGNFPGRFSGRQFSNSRSEMNVSTLELGDSALYLCASSQILDYGYTFGSGTRLTVV.